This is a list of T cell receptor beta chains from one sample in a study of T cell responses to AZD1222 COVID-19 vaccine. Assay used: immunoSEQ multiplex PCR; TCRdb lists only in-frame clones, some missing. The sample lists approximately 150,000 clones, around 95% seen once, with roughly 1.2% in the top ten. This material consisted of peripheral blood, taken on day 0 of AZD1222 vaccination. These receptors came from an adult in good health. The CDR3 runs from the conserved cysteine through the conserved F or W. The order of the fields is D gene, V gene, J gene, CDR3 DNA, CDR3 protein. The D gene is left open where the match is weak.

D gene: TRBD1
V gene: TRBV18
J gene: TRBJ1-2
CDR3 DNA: TGTGCCAGCTCTCTCAGACAGGGGGCGGACTATGGCTACACCTTC
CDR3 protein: CASSLRQGADYGYTF

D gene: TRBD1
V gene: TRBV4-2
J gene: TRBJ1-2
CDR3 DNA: TGTGCCAGCAGCCAAGGGGGGACAGGGTACTATGGCTACACCTTC
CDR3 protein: CASSQGGTGYYGYTF

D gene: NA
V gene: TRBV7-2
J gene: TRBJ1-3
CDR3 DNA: TGTGCCAGCAGCTTCGAACCCCCGGCAGTCTCTGGAAACACCATATATTTT
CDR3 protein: CASSFEPPAVSGNTIYF

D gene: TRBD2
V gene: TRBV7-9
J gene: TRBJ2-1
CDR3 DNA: TGTGCCAGCAGCTTGACTAGCGGGAAAGACAATGAGCAGTTCTTC
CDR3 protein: CASSLTSGKDNEQFF

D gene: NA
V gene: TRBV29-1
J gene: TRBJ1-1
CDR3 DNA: TGCAGCGCGGGGGCTGAAGCTTTCTTT
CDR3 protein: CSAGAEAFF

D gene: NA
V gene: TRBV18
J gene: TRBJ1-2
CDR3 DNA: TGTGCCAGCTCACCCCTTGAGGGGGTGGGAGGCTACACCTTC
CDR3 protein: CASSPLEGVGGYTF

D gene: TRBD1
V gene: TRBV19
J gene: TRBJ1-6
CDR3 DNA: TGTGCCAGTAATTCGGGACAGGCCTATAATTCACCCCTCCACTTT
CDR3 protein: CASNSGQAYNSPLHF

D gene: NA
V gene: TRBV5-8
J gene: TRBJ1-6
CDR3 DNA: TGTGCCAGCAGCCGGTCAACCTTCACAGGGTCAAGATCCTATAATTCACCCCTCCACTTT
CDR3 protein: CASSRSTFTGSRSYNSPLHF

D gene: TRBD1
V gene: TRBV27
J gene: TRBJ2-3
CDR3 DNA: TGTGCCAGCAGTCCAGGGACAGGGGGCGTTGACACAGATACGCAGTATTTT
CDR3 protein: CASSPGTGGVDTDTQYF

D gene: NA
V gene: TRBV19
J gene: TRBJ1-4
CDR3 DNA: TGTGCCAGTAGCCAAACCCCCAAACCGGGAAAACTGTTTTTT
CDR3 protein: CASSQTPKPGKLFF

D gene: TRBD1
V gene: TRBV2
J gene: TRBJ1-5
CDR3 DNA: TGTGCCAGCTACCCCGGGACAGGGGGCGTCAATCAGCCCCAGCATTTT
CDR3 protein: CASYPGTGGVNQPQHF